This record concerns one T cell receptor beta chain sequence. Its cognate antigen has yet to be identified. The gene nomenclature and germline references here are murine. Read sequence stops 1 residue before the CDR3 end, and the germline J gene provides the missing end. CDR1 and CDR2, looked up from the germline V gene (reference sequence), are FNHDT and SITEND. The CDR3 holds 11 amino acids from the cysteine to the phenylalanine. Of the CDR3's DNA, 30 bases were read; they are in frame from base 1. Between the V and J ends, shortened by 2 bases and 6 bases respectively, the junction contains 4 bases. The library was obtained by the immunoSEQ multiplex PCR assay. Adaptive Biotechnologies performed TCRbeta CDR3 sequencing at survey depth and reported CDR3 sequences, V/J genes, productive frequency, and template counts. Amplification of TCR beta CDR3 regions started from genomic DNA instead of RNA. Under the source paper's analysis protocol: Pairwise repertoire overlap between tissues was quantified with Jensen-Shannon divergence, where 1 means complete divergence and 0 identical. Tissues were clustered by single-linkage agglomerative hierarchical clustering of pairwise JSD values, and the clustering results were displayed as dendrograms. GLIPH2 was run on all patient samples with simulation_depth 1000, kmer_min_depth 3 and cdr3_length_cutoff 8, and groups with more than two unique CDR3s were retained. In a standardized tissue-overlap score, Jaccard GLIPH-group overlap across patients was extrapolated to a standard repertoire size of 1000 clones. Associations of diversity with clinical or experimental variables used linear mixed-effect models with tissue fixed effects and individual random effects. TCRdb provides this immuneACCESS table in a form limited to in-frame rearrangements. Some clones are lacking; in checked studies, under half of them reflect an unresolved V gene, and why the rest are absent is not known. V and J calls and clone size are those listed in that table; D and trimming were worked out from the DNA. Recorded for this sample are about 22,000 clones; 55% to 75% of them occurred a single time. Of the sample, roughly 0.66% falls within the top ten clones.

The sample originates from a study of tissue T cells after allogeneic stem cell transplantation (dated by TCRdb to between 2022 and 2023). Looking at the study overall: The study profiled TCR beta repertoires across many tissues from research autopsies of patients with and without GVHD, plus mouse models of GVHD. On the human side, the study was prospective and observational, with no blinding or randomization. The research as a whole found: In both patients and mice, only a limited portion of the TCR repertoire detected in tissues was captured by blood and spleen T cells. A small and clinically heterogeneous patient cohort was studied, and sampling depth was acknowledged as a limitation. Within patients, how anatomically similar tissues were was a major factor shaping TCR repertoire composition, regardless of disease or transplant status. Few T cell clones were found to be shared across patients, but shared repertoire signatures across patients were revealed in a tissue-specific fashion by motif-based clustering. Which tissue TCRs were alloreactive or antigen-specific was not determined in the study, and some of the clones might have been host cells that persisted.

Before genomic DNA isolation with the DNeasy Blood & Tissue Kit, mouse tissues were minced with razor blades in buffered saline. This TCR came from a female BALB/c mouse in good health. The mouse line in question has MHC haplotype H2-d. The chain is assembled from TRBV19 and TRBJ2-5, with the D gene uncertain. Sequencing input: spleen. CDR3 sequence: CASSMEDTQYF. The CDR3 DNA, read in part, is TGTGCCAGCAGTATGGAGGACACCCAGTAC.